This paragraph reports one TCR beta chain. The antigen is unknown. This entry is derived from a study of CD8 T cell repertoires and HIV-1 epitope variants. The wider study: Separate wells received one of Twenty-five Gag or Nef variant peptides. Tested: three Gag epitope families, Nef HW9 and YT9.

Libraries were prepared by immunoSEQ multiplex PCR; TCRdb keeps only in-frame clonotypes and omits some of them. This table holds 4,900 or so clones, 65% to 70% found once. V was shortened by 3 bases and J by 4 bases, with 7 bases between the two germline ends. The CDR3 has 13 residues. Germline CDR1 is MNHEY and CDR2 is SMNVEV (reference sequence). Sequencing was carried out using cultured CD8+ T cells derived from PBMCs. The gene calls are TRBV27 and TRBJ2-1; D is ambiguous. The source of this sequence is a male donor with HIV. The CDR3 region has the DNA TGTGCCAGCAGTTTTTCACTGTACAATGAGCAGTTCTTC. This sequence encodes CASSFSLYNEQFF.